A selection of T cell receptor beta chains follows, all from one sample in a study of blood T cell repertoires in COVID-19. Only in-frame clones appear in the TCRdb table, and some are missing; sequencing was by immunoSEQ multiplex PCR. The sample consists of 350,000 to 450,000 clones, 70% to 90% of them appearing once. Sequencing was performed on peripheral blood. The source is a woman aged 40 to 50 with COVID-19, enrolled during active disease. Each CDR3 is given with its conserved first and last residue. The D gene is left open where the match is weak. Clone size appears in some rows only: once, few, many, or a class for an expanded clone.

length,J,D,size,V,DNA,CDR3
15,TRBJ2-1,TRBD1,.,TRBV7-2,TGTGCCAGCACCCTACGGGGGGACAGGGGGCATGAGCAGTTCTTC,CASTLRGDRGHEQFF
12,TRBJ1-2,.,.,TRBV6-1,TGTGCCAGCAGTGAATGGAGCTATGGCTACACCTTC,CASSEWSYGYTF
13,TRBJ1-1,TRBD1,.,TRBV2,TGTGCCAGCAGTGGGCAGGGGGTGGAGGGAGCTTTCTTT,CASSGQGVEGAFF
12,TRBJ2-1,.,.,TRBV7-2,TGTGCCAGCAGCTTAGAAACTCGTCAGCAGTTCTTC,CASSLETRQQFF
16,TRBJ1-5,.,.,TRBV7-5,TGTGCCAGAAGCTTAGGCCTCGGTTTTAGCAATCAGCCCCAGCATTTT,CARSLGLGFSNQPQHF
13,TRBJ1-2,.,.,TRBV19,TGTGCCAGTAGTATGCCGGGGGTTGTTGGCTACACCTTC,CASSMPGVVGYTF
17,TRBJ1-1,.,.,TRBV27,TGTGCCAGCAGTTTCATCCCCTCGACAGTCATGAACACTGAAGCTTTCTTT,CASSFIPSTVMNTEAFF
11,TRBJ2-7,.,.,TRBV28,TGTGCCAGCAGTTTTATCCACGAGCAGTACTTC,CASSFIHEQYF
19,TRBJ1-3,.,.,TRBV19,TGTGCCAGTAGTATCGATAGGTCTGGACTCAGGAGCTCTGGAAACACCATATATTTT,CASSIDRSGLRSSGNTIYF
17,TRBJ1-1,.,.,TRBV7-2,TGTGCCAGCAGCCTCGGGTTGGACACTTGGGGGAACACTGAAGCTTTCTTT,CASSLGLDTWGNTEAFF
15,TRBJ2-1,TRBD2,.,TRBV27,TGTGCCAGCAGTTCTAGCGGGATACTATACAATGAGCAGTTCTTC,CASSSSGILYNEQFF
14,TRBJ1-5,.,.,TRBV28,TGTGCGGCTCGGGGGGGTCTTAGCAATCAGCCCCAGCATTTT,CAARGGLSNQPQHF
12,TRBJ1-2,.,.,TRBV28,TGTGCCAGCAGTTTAGGGGGGAGAGGCTACACCTTC,CASSLGGRGYTF
15,TRBJ2-7,.,.,TRBV5-5,TGTGCCAGCAGCTTTGATCTAGGGACTTACTACGAGCAGTACTTC,CASSFDLGTYYEQYF
12,TRBJ1-1,.,.,TRBV7-8,TGTGCCAGCAGCCAAGGGGTCACTGAAGCTTTCTTT,CASSQGVTEAFF
16,TRBJ2-6,.,once,TRBV4-3,TGCGCCAGCAGCCCCCAGCGGAGCTCTGGGGCCAACGTCCTGACTTTC,CASSPQRSSGANVLTF